The 21 T cell receptor beta chains listed next were all sequenced from one sample in a study of blood T cell repertoires in COVID-19. Repertoires were generated with immunoSEQ multiplex PCR, while TCRdb's copy carries only in-frame clones and drops some. Among some 490,000 clones listed, 70% to 90% were seen once. Sequenced input: peripheral blood. These receptors all come from a human donor in a cohort sampled during active COVID-19.

The J gene is TRBJ2-1, the V gene TRBV24-1; 7 bases line up with TRBD2. The ends lost 7 bases at V and 8 bases at J; junction bases unmatched: 7. The CDR3 spans 13 residues. Germline V lookup: CDR1 KGHDR, CDR2 SFDVKD. CDR3 residues: CATRREGGYEQFF. As DNA, the CDR3 is TGTGCCACCAGGAGGGAGGGCGGCTATGAGCAGTTCTTC.

The chain uses TRBV11-2 and TRBJ2-1, with 7 bases matching TRBD2. Germline V gene data show CDR1 as SGHAT and CDR2 as FQNNGV. The CDR3 length is 15 residues. V lost 8 bases, J lost 8 bases, and 15 bases stayed unmatched. The CDR3 DNA sequence: TGTGCCAGCCAAGGAGGGAGGGCAGAGAGGTATGAGCAGTTCTTC. Encoded protein: CASQGGRAERYEQFF.

This chain connects TRBV10-3 to TRBJ1-2; 9 bases are a match to TRBD1. The CDR3 is made up of 13 amino acids. The ends lost 7 bases at V and 4 bases at J; junction bases unmatched: 4. CDR1 and CDR2 (germline): ENHRY, SYGVKD. CDR3 in DNA: TGTGCCATCACCTCGGGACAGGGCTATGGCTACACCTTC. Amino acid sequence: CAITSGQGYGYTF.

V usage is TRBV2 and J usage is TRBJ2-2; weak D call: TRBD2 (5 bases). This CDR3 has 16 amino acids. The V end was cut by 2 bases, the J end by 4 bases, with 14 bases between. Looked up from germline, CDR1 is SNHLY and CDR2 is FYNNEI. The CDR3 DNA reads TGTGCCAGCAGTGAATGGGCCATTGGAGGCACCGGGGAGCTGTTTTTT. Its protein is CASSEWAIGGTGELFF.

This chain connects TRBV5-1 to TRBJ2-1; D ambiguous. V dropped 4 bases and J dropped 9 bases, with 20 bases sitting between them. CDR3 length equals 15 residues. CDR1 and CDR2 (germline): SGHRS, YFSETQ. CDR3 region: CASSPTDPSWPEQFF. The CDR3 DNA reads as TGCGCCAGCAGCCCCACAGATCCTTCTTGGCCTGAGCAGTTCTTC. The variable domain in full, with the rest retrieved from reference TRBV5-1 and TRBJ2-1, is KAGVTQTPRYLIKTRGQQVTLSCSPISGHRSVSWYQQTPGQGLQFLFEYFSETQRNKGNFPGRFSGRQFSNSRSEMNVSTLELGDSALYLCASSPTDPSWPEQFFGPGTRLTVL.

This sequence joins TRBV11-3 and TRBJ2-7; TRBD1 matches at 10 bases. This CDR3 region has 14 residues. CDR1 is SGHNT, CDR2 YENEEA, per germline. With 4 bases clipped from V and 5 bases from J, the junction kept 5 bases outside the gene matches. The CDR3, as DNA: TGTGCCAGCAGCTCGGGACAGGGGTTCAACGAGCAGTACTTC. This sequence encodes CASSSGQGFNEQYF.

The rearrangement joins TRBV6-6 to TRBJ1-2; TRBD1 agrees at 7 bases. This CDR3 contains 14 residues. CDR1 and CDR2 from the germline V gene are MNHNY and SVGAGI (reference sequence). V was clipped by 3 bases and J by 3 bases; unmatched bases: 4. This chain's CDR3 is CASSYKQGYYGYTF. Written as DNA, the CDR3 is TGTGCCAGCAGTTATAAACAGGGGTACTATGGCTACACCTTC.

The V call is TRBV27, the J call TRBJ1-2; weak D call: TRBD1 (5 bases). The length of the CDR3 is 18 residues. Germline V lookup: CDR1 MNHEY, CDR2 SMNVEV (reference sequence). Trimming took off 0 bases at V and 0 bases at J, with 17 bases between the two ends. The CDR3 sequence: CASSLSHLGAGTNYGYTF. The CDR3 DNA is TGTGCCAGCAGTTTATCGCATCTAGGGGCAGGTACTAACTATGGCTACACCTTC.

The chain carries TRBV19 and TRBJ2-2; the match to TRBD2 covers 9 bases. The trim removed 5 bases at V and 5 bases at J, leaving 6 bases unmatched. This CDR3 is built from 15 residues. CDR1 LNHDA and CDR2 SQIVND come from the germline V gene (reference sequence). CDR3 amino acids: CASSLLAGPTGELFF. The CDR3 coding sequence is TGTGCCAGTAGTCTACTAGCGGGTCCTACCGGGGAGCTGTTTTTT.

In nucleotides, the CDR3 is TGTGCCAGCAGCTTAGTTCGCCGAGCGGGAGGGTCTGCAGATACGCAGTATTTT. It translates to CASSLVRRAGGSADTQYF. This chain connects TRBV7-2 to TRBJ2-3; 10 nucleotides agree with TRBD2. Germline V lookup: CDR1 SGHTA, CDR2 FQGNSA. Losses at the gene ends were 1 base for V and 4 bases for J; bases not matched to a gene: 11. CDR3 length equals 18 residues.

There are a few counts of this clone. The rearrangement joins TRBV19 to TRBJ1-6, with TRBD1 as a possible D gene (6 bases). The germline V gene has CDR1 LNHDA and CDR2 SQIVND (reference sequence). V lost 0 bases and J 7 bases, leaving 10 bases between the germline ends. The CDR3 has 15 amino acids. Written as DNA, the CDR3 is TGTGCCAGTAGTATAGACGGCCAGGGGAATTCACCCCTCCACTTT. It encodes CASSIDGQGNSPLHF. The whole variable domain, filled in from reference TRBV19 and TRBJ1-6, reads DGGITQSPKYLFRKEGQNVTLSCEQNLNHDAMYWYRQDPGQGLRLIYYSQIVNDFQKGDIAEGYSVSREKKESFPLTVTSAQKNPTAFYLCASSIDGQGNSPLHFGNGTRLTVT.

The chain is built from TRBV7-2 and TRBJ1-2; 7 bases line up with TRBD1. The ends lost 3 bases at V and 4 bases at J; junction bases unmatched: 5. The CDR3 length is 14 residues. The germline V gene has CDR1 SGHTA and CDR2 FQGNSA. The CDR3 nucleotides read TGTGCCAGCAGCTTTGGGACAGCCGGCTATGGCTACACCTTC. It codes for CASSFGTAGYGYTF. The variable domain in full, completed from reference TRBV7-2 and TRBJ1-2, reads GAGVSQSPSNKVTEKGKDVELRCDPISGHTALYWYRQSLGQGLEFLIYFQGNSAPDKSGLPSDRFSAERTGGSVSTLTIQRTQQEDSAVYLCASSFGTAGYGYTFGSGTRLTVV.

This chain connects TRBV10-3 to TRBJ1-1; 9 nucleotides align to TRBD1. This CDR3 is 14 amino acids long. The germline V gene encodes CDR1 ENHRY and CDR2 SYGVKD. The junction had 6 bases not matched to a gene; V was cut back by 6 bases and J by 4 bases. CDR3 residues: CAIRVGQGTTEAFF. The CDR3 nucleotides read TGTGCCATCAGGGTAGGACAGGGGACCACTGAAGCTTTCTTT.

This clone appeared a single time. V usage is TRBV18 and J usage is TRBJ1-4; D not resolved. The CDR3 sequence is 15 residues long. V was cut by 4 bases and J by 7 bases, with 16 bases left in between. Germline V gene lookup returns CDR1 KGHSH and CDR2 LQKENI. The CDR3 loop is CASSLQAFEGEKLFF. Written as DNA, the CDR3 is TGTGCCAGCTCACTGCAGGCCTTTGAGGGTGAAAAACTGTTTTTT.

The chain joins TRBV10-1 to TRBJ2-1, with 13 bases fitting TRBD2. Germline loops: CDR1 WNHNN, CDR2 SYGVQD (reference sequence). The CDR3 length is 17 residues. Trimming took 6 bases from V and 10 from J; bases not matched to a gene: 15. CDR3: CASSQSTSGRRFREQFF. The CDR3 bases are TGCGCCAGCAGCCAATCGACTAGCGGGAGGAGGTTTAGGGAGCAGTTCTTC.

This chain connects TRBV6-6 to TRBJ2-5, with D possibly matching TRBD1 (8 bases). CDR1 and CDR2 from the germline V gene are MNHNY and SVGAGI (reference sequence). The CDR3 loop spans 15 amino acids. V was shortened by 5 bases and J by 2 bases, with 15 bases between the two germline ends. CDR3 sequence (DNA): TGTGCCAGCAGTGCCAACAGGGGGGGGCAAGAGACCCAGTACTTC. Amino acids: CASSANRGGQETQYF.

In this sample, this clone turned up once. CDR3 sequence (DNA): TGTGCCAGTTTCGGGGGGGCCGTGCCCTCTGGGGCCAACGTCCTGACTTTC. Its protein is CASFGGAVPSGANVLTF. V is TRBV28 and J is TRBJ2-6; TRBD2 matches 8 bases. Trimming cost V 9 bases and J 0 bases; bases outside gene matches: 10. Germline CDR1 MDHEN, CDR2 SYDVKM. The CDR3 consists of 17 residues.

The V gene is TRBV6-7, the J gene TRBJ2-7; 10 bases line up with TRBD2. TRBV6-7 is classed as an ORF, of uncertain function. V lost 1 base, J lost 4 bases, and 10 bases stayed unmatched. The CDR3 is made up of 17 amino acids. CDR3 in DNA: TGTGCCAGCAGTTACTACCGGACCGGGACTAGCGAATACGAGCAGTACTTC. The encoded protein is CASSYYRTGTSEYEQYF.

The gene calls are TRBV11-3 and TRBJ2-7; TRBD1 matches at 7 bases. Germline V gene sequence: CDR1 SGHNT, CDR2 YENEEA. The length of the CDR3 is 14 residues. Trimming cost V 4 bases and J 3 bases; bases outside gene matches: 6. The CDR3 loop is CASSSRGRGYEQYF. Here the CDR3 DNA reads TGTGCCAGCAGCTCCAGGGGGAGAGGCTACGAGCAGTACTTC.

This sequence joins TRBV7-6 and TRBJ2-1; TRBD2 aligns across 7 bases. J gave up 4 bases and V 3 bases, and 9 bases lay outside the gene matches. The CDR3 sequence is 16 residues long. CDR1 and CDR2 (germline): SGHVS, FNYEAQ. DNA of the CDR3: TGTGCCAGCAGCTTCCGGGAAGATAGCGGGTACAATGAGCAGTTCTTC. It specifies CASSFREDSGYNEQFF.

The chain has TRBV6-5 and TRBJ1-2, with 12 positions matching TRBD1. The CDR3 contains 16 residues. V lost 0 bases and J lost 6; bases outside the gene matches: 5. Germline CDR1 MNHEY, CDR2 SVGAGI. The CDR3 DNA reads TGTGCCAGCAGTTACTCGACGGGACAGGGGGCGCATGGCTACACCTTC. Its translation: CASSYSTGQGAHGYTF.